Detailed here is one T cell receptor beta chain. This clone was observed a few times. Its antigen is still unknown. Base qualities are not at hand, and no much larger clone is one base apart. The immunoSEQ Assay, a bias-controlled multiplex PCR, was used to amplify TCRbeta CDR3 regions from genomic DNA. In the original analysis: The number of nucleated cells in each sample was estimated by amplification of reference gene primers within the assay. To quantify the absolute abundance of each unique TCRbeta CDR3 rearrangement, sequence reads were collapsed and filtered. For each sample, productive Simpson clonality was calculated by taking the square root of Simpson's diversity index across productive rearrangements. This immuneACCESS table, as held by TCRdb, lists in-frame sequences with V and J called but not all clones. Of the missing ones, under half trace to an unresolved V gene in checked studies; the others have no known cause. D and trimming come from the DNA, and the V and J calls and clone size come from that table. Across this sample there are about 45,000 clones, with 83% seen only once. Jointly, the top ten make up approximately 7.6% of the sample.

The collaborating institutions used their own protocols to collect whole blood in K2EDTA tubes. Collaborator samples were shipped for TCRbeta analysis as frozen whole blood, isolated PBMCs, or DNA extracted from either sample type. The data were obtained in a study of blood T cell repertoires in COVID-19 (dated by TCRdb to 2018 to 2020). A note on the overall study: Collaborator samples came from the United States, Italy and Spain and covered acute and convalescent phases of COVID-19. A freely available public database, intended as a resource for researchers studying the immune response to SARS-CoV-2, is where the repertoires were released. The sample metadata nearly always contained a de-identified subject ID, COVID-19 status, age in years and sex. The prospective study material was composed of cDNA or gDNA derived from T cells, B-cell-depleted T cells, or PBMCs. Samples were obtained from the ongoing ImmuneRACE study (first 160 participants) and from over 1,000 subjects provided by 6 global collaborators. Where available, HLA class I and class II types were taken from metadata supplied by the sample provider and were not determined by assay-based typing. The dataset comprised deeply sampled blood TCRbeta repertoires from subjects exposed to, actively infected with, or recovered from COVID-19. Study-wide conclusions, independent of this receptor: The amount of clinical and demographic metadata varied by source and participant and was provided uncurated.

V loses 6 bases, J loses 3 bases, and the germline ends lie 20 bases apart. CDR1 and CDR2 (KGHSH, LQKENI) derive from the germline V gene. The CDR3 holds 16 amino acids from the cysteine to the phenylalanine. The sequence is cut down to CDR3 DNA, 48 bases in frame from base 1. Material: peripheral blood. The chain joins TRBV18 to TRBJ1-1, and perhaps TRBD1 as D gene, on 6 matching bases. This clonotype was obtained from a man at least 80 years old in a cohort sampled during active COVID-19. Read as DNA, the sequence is TGTGCCAGCTCGTCCGCCCTAACAGGGTCGGACACTGAAGCTTTCTTT. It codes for CASSSALTGSDTEAFF.